This T cell receptor (beta chain) is drawn from a study of vaccination effects on CD4 cells after COVID-19. Study background: Samples collected post-vaccine were obtained a median of 72 days after the second dose. The culture medium for over 1.5 million PBMC per well included about 10 IU/ml IL-2 and about 9.1 ug/ml peptides.

Upon completion of more than 9 days in culture, CD4+ T cells were isolated. Participants were vaccinated with two doses of either the BNT162b2 or mRNA-1273 vaccine. All vaccine recipients tested negative for nucleocapsid antibodies and had never contracted SARS-CoV-2 infection. Half of the medium was exchanged for IL-2 medium on both days 3 and 7. Assay used: immunoSEQ multiplex PCR; TCRdb lists only in-frame clones, some missing. The table has some 69,000 clones, around 67% seen once. On this clone: Its antigen is not identified.

V was shortened by 8 bases and J by 0 bases, with 11 bases between the two germline ends. CDR1 LNHDA and CDR2 SQIVND come from the germline V gene (reference sequence). CDR3 length equals 14 residues. The TCR sequence derives from a human donor who received a COVID-19 vaccine. The chain joins TRBV19 to TRBJ1-3; D ambiguous. The sample here was CD4+ T cells from PBMCs cultured without peptide, taken after COVID-19 vaccination. The DNA of the CDR3 is TGTGCCAGTGTCACGGGAAGCTCTGGAAACACCATATATTTT. The encoded protein is CASVTGSSGNTIYF. The entire variable domain, with the rest obtained from reference TRBV19 and TRBJ1-3, is as follows: DGGITQSPKYLFRKEGQNVTLSCEQNLNHDAMYWYRQDPGQGLRLIYYSQIVNDFQKGDIAEGYSVSREKKESFPLTVTSAQKNPTAFYLCASVTGSSGNTIYFGEGSWLTVV.